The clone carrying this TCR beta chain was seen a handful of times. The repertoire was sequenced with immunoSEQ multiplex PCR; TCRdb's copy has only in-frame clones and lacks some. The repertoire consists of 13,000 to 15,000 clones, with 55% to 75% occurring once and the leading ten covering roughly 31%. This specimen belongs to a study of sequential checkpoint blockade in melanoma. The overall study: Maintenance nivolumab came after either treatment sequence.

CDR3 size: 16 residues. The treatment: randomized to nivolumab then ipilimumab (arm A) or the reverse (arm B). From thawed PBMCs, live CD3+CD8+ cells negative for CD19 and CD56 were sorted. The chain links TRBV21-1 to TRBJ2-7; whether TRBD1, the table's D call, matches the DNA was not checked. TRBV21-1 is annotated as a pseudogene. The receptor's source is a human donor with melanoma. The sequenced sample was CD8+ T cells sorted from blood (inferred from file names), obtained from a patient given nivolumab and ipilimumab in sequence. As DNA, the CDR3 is TGTGCCAGCAAGTCTGCCGGGGACAGGGGTCACTACGAGCAGTACTTC. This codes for CASKSAGDRGHYEQYF.